The 14 T cell receptor beta chains presented below share a single source sample, sequenced in a study of blood T cells in healthy people across ages. Through a sample-barcoded 5' primer and a J-beta primer mix, a second PCR was run for about 6 to 11 cycles. Each CDR3 protein is one row after TCRdb ran MiXCR on the 5' RACE reads. The sample includes 1.2 million to 1.5 million distinct CDR3 sequences, roughly 40% of them seen just once. Sequencing input: blood. These receptors all come from a young woman in good health.

This clonotype was observed a few times. The chain combines TRBV20-1 with TRBJ2-3; D call uncertain. The CDR3 length is 15 residues. Trimming shortened V by 6 bases and J by 0 bases, and 16 bases separated the two germline ends. CDR1 and CDR2 (germline): DFQATT, SNEGSKA (reference sequence). The CDR3 nucleotides are TGCAGTGCCCTAAACCAGGAAACTAGCACAGATACGCAGTATTTT. It yields the protein CSALNQETSTDTQYF.

This clonotype was seen once. The CDR3 is CASSSTLTGVNSPLHF. CDR3 coding DNA: TGTGCCAGCAGTTCCACACTGACAGGGGTGAATTCACCCCTCCACTTT. The V gene is TRBV27, the J gene TRBJ1-6, with TRBD1 matching 8 bases. Trimming cost V 4 bases and J 7 bases; bases outside gene matches: 9. From germline, CDR1 is MNHEY and CDR2 SMNVEV (reference sequence). This CDR3 spans 16 amino acids.

This clonotype was counted ten times or more. Given a much more abundant clone one base away, this may be a read error. This chain connects TRBV7-2 to TRBJ2-5, with D unresolved. The CDR3 loop spans 11 amino acids. Germline V lookup: CDR1 SGHTA, CDR2 FQGNSA. V shed 2 bases and J shed 7 bases, with 5 bases lying between them. In nucleotides, the CDR3 is TGTGCCAGCAGCTTATTAGGGACCCAGTACTTC. Protein: CASSLLGTQYF.

This clonotype was found many times. The chain carries TRBV29-1 and TRBJ2-7; 9 bases are shared with TRBD1. The CDR3 length is 12 residues. Germline values: CDR1 SQVTM, CDR2 ANQGSEA. With V trimmed by 7 bases and J by 3 bases, 4 bases remained unmatched. The CDR3 sequence is CSGATGGYEQYF. The CDR3 coding sequence is TGCAGCGGTGCGACAGGGGGCTACGAGCAGTACTTC.

In its sample, this clonotype was seen a few times. The chain couples TRBV27 to TRBJ2-4, with D maybe TRBD2 (5 bases). V was clipped by 0 bases and J by 13 bases, with 19 bases between them. Germline CDR1 MNHEY, CDR2 SMNVEV (reference sequence). This CDR3 has 15 residues. CDR3 sequence reads: CASSLSSMPLWEQYF. CDR3 bases: TGTGCCAGCAGTTTATCTAGTATGCCCTTGTGGGAGCAGTACTTC.

CDR3 sequence reads: CSARVPGTGDSPLHF. The CDR3 DNA reads TGCAGTGCTAGAGTTCCCGGGACAGGGGATTCACCCCTCCACTTT. The chain uses TRBV20-1 and TRBJ1-6, with TRBD1 identical over 10 bases. Germline V gives CDR1 DFQATT, CDR2 SNEGSKA (reference sequence). CDR3 size: 15 residues. J was trimmed by 8 bases and V by 1 base; bases with no gene match: 5.

This clonotype was seen a handful of times. The J gene is TRBJ1-1, the V gene TRBV5-1; TRBD1 agrees at 8 bases. V was pared by 6 bases and J by 0 bases, with 4 bases of the junction left unmatched. This CDR3 comprises 14 residues. Germline V gives CDR1 SGHRS, CDR2 YFSETQ. CDR3 nucleotides: TGCGCCAGCAACCCAGGGGGCGTGAACACTGAAGCTTTCTTT. This gives the protein CASNPGGVNTEAFF.

V usage is TRBV11-2 and J usage is TRBJ2-7; D possibly corresponds to TRBD1 (6 bases). There are 14 residues in the CDR3. Germline V gene sequence: CDR1 SGHAT, CDR2 FQNNGV. V lost 2 bases and J 4 bases, leaving 12 bases between the germline ends. This CDR3 is CASSLWGQPYEQYF. The CDR3 DNA sequence: TGTGCCAGCAGCTTATGGGGACAACCATACGAGCAGTACTTC.

The chain combines TRBV6-1 with TRBJ1-5; 8 bases agree with TRBD1. Germline lookup yields CDR1 MNHNS and CDR2 SASEGT. Trimming at V came to 8 bases and at J to 0 bases, leaving 6 bases not matched to a gene. The CDR3 totals 15 residues. The CDR3 loop is CASGTGLYSNQPQHF. CDR3 in DNA: TGTGCCAGCGGGACAGGCCTTTATAGCAATCAGCCCCAGCATTTT.

With regard to this clonotype: A much more abundant neighbour one base away suggests this may be a read error. The chain joins TRBV6-5 to TRBJ2-4; D is possibly TRBD1 (5 bases). TRBJ2-7 matches the DNA end more closely, so the J call is doubtful. Germline CDR1 reads MNHEY; CDR2 reads SVGAGI. The CDR3 has 14 residues. This chain's CDR3 is CASSEAGQGYEQYF. The CDR3 bases are TGTGCCAGCAGTGAAGCAGGGCAGGGATACGAGCAGTACTTC.

The rearrangement joins TRBV5-1 to TRBJ2-1; no definite D call. There are 14 residues in the CDR3. The V gene lost 0 bases and the J gene lost 8 bases, with 12 bases spanning the gap. Germline assignment: CDR1 SGHRS and CDR2 YFSETQ. The CDR3: CASSLGEMMDEQFF. As DNA, the CDR3 is TGCGCCAGCAGCTTGGGGGAAATGATGGATGAGCAGTTCTTC.

This clonotype was seen a few times. The chain employs TRBV4-1 and TRBJ1-2; D uncertain. Deletions cut 1 base from V and 1 base from J, with 10 bases between. This CDR3 region has 15 residues. From germline, CDR1 is MGHRA and CDR2 YSYEKL. CDR3 sequence (DNA): TGCGCCAGCAGCCAAGGCAGGATGGATAACTATGGCTACACCTTC. Protein: CASSQGRMDNYGYTF.

Worth noting for this clonotype: Sequence at one end of the junction differs from germline and may be a read error. Written as DNA, the CDR3 is TGTGCCGGCAGTTTCGGTAGTTCTTCCTACAATGAGCAGTACTTC. It translates to CAGSFGSSSYNEQYF. V usage is TRBV27 and J usage is TRBJ2-1; D is unclear. The end of the DNA is better explained by TRBJ2-7, so the J call may be wrong. CDR1 and CDR2 (germline): MNHEY, SMNVEV (reference sequence). There are 15 residues in the CDR3.

On this clonotype: One junction end disagrees with the germline gene, perhaps due to a read error. V gene TRBV10-3 combines with J gene TRBJ2-7; 7 bases are shared with TRBD1. Looked up from germline, CDR1 is ENHRY and CDR2 is SYGVKD. CDR3 length equals 14 residues. The CDR3 coding sequence is TGTGCCTTCTATACCGGGACAGTCTCCTACGGGCAGTACTTC. Translating gives CAFYTGTVSYGQYF.